The 10 T cell receptor beta chains listed next were all sequenced from one sample in a study of cytomegalovirus exposure and HLA in healthy donors. In the PCR, 60 Vbeta and 13 Jbeta primers were used. Sequencing used immunoSEQ multiplex PCR; TCRdb keeps in-frame clones, though not all of them. The sample contains fewer than 200,000 clones, about 80% of which appear only once. Sequencing was performed on PBMCs. These receptors all stem from a woman under 40 in good health and CMV-seronegative.

The chain joins TRBV18 to TRBJ1-2; weak D call: TRBD1 (5 bases). The CDR3 length is 14 residues. The germline V gene encodes CDR1 KGHSH and CDR2 LQKENI. V was trimmed by 3 bases and J by 3 bases, leaving 11 bases between them. DNA of the CDR3: TGTGCCAGCTCACCTCTCGGAGGGGACTATGGCTACACCTTC. Its translation is CASSPLGGDYGYTF.

CDR3 in DNA: TGTGCCAGCAGTCCCCCGGGGGGTCACATGAACACTGAAGCTTTCTTT. The encoded protein is CASSPPGGHMNTEAFF. This chain uses TRBV27 with TRBJ1-1; perhaps TRBD1 as D (5 bases). This CDR3 has 16 amino acids. Trimming took off 5 bases at V and 0 bases at J, with 16 bases between the two ends. Germline CDR1 is MNHEY and CDR2 is SMNVEV (reference sequence).

The chain recombines TRBV21-1 with TRBJ2-7; TRBD1 is the table's D call, not checked against the DNA. TRBV21-1 is noted as a pseudogene. The length of the CDR3 is 12 residues. The CDR3 protein is CASSNRGDEQYF. CDR3 bases: TGTGCCAGCAGCAACAGGGGGGACGAGCAGTACTTC.

The chain joins TRBV5-1 to TRBJ2-7; D is possibly TRBD2 (5 bases). Deletions cut 0 bases from V and 6 bases from J, with 10 bases between. The germline V gene encodes CDR1 SGHRS and CDR2 YFSETQ. There are 13 residues in the CDR3. DNA for the CDR3: TGCGCCAGCAGCTTGGGACCAAGCGGCGAGCAGTACTTC. The encoded protein is CASSLGPSGEQYF.

V is TRBV6-5 and J is TRBJ1-6, with 7 bases matching TRBD1. Looked up from germline, CDR1 is MNHEY and CDR2 is SVGAGI. The V gene end was trimmed by 5 bases and the J gene end by 9 bases; junction bases not matched to a gene: 10. The CDR3 length is 15 residues. In nucleotides, the CDR3 is TGTGCCAGCAGTCACAGGGGATCCCCCCCTTCACCCCTCCACTTT. Protein: CASSHRGSPPSPLHF.

This clone was observed once. The rearrangement uses TRBV2 and TRBJ2-4, with 12 bases lining up with TRBD2. V trimming: 5 bases; J trimming: 8 bases; junction bases outside the gene matches: 7. Germline V lookup: CDR1 SNHLY, CDR2 FYNNEI. The CDR3 has 15 amino acids. The CDR3: CASSPGLAGLDIQYF. Here the CDR3 DNA reads TGTGCCAGCAGTCCCGGACTAGCGGGACTGGACATTCAGTACTTC.

The chain employs TRBV28 and TRBJ1-1, with TRBD1 as a possible D gene (5 bases). There are 14 residues in the CDR3. CDR1 is MDHEN, CDR2 SYDVKM, per germline. Trimming removed 4 bases from V and 3 bases from J, with 12 bases in between. CDR3: CASSSHTGDTEAFF. The DNA of the CDR3 is TGTGCCAGCAGTTCACATACAGGAGACACTGAAGCTTTCTTT. Complete variable domain (other parts from reference TRBV28 and TRBJ1-1): DVKVTQSSRYLVKRTGEKVFLECVQDMDHENMFWYRQDPGLGLRLIYFSYDVKMKEKGDIPEGYSVSREKKERFSLILESASTNQTSMYLCASSSHTGDTEAFFGQGTRLTVV.

This sequence joins TRBV7-2 and TRBJ1-5, with D unresolved. V gave up 1 base and J gave up 3 bases, with 10 bases separating them. Germline CDR1 reads SGHTA; CDR2 reads FQGNSA. The CDR3 runs to 15 residues. The CDR3: CASSLVGTNNQPQHF. CDR3 nucleotides: TGTGCCAGCAGCTTAGTTGGTACAAACAATCAGCCCCAGCATTTT.

CDR3 sequence (DNA): TGTGCCAGCAGCTCAGGGACAGGGGTTGGGATCTACGAGCAGTACTTC. Its protein is CASSSGTGVGIYEQYF. The chain joins TRBV7-9 to TRBJ2-7; 10 bases fit TRBD1. Trimming at V came to 4 bases and at J to 3 bases, leaving 9 bases not matched to a gene. The CDR3 runs to 16 residues. Germline V gives CDR1 SEHNR, CDR2 FQNEAQ (reference sequence).

The genes are TRBV11-2 and TRBJ2-7; D may be TRBD1 (6 bases). CDR1 and CDR2 from the germline V gene are SGHAT and FQNNGV. CDR3 length: 18 amino acids. V was shortened by 0 bases and J by 3 bases, with 21 bases between the two germline ends. CDR3: CASSLEGSGAYEVYEQYF. Here the CDR3 DNA reads TGTGCCAGCAGCTTAGAGGGGTCAGGGGCCTACGAGGTCTACGAGCAGTACTTC.